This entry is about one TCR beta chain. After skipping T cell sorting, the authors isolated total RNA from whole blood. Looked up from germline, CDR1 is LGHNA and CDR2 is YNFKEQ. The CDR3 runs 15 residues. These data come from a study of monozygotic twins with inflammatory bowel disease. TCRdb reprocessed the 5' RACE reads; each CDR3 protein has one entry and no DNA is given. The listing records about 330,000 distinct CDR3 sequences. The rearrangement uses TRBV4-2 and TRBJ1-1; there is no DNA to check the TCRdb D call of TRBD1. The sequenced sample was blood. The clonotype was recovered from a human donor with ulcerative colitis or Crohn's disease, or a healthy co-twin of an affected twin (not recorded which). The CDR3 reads CASSQGGAGTTEAFF.